This T cell receptor (beta chain) was recovered during a study of naive and memory T cell subsets. Study results and limitations: Over 85% of naive TCR sequences appeared only once, unlike memory subsets. Gini index rose across naive, CM, EM and EMRA in CD4 and CD8. A clonotype means one alpha or beta sequence, not an alpha/beta pair.

In this sample, this clonotype turned up a few times. Its antigen is currently unknown. An equimolar mix of two oligonucleotides served as the beta constant-region primer for TRBC1 and TRBC2. The ligated cDNA underwent four PCR rounds using SP2 and nested alpha and beta constant-region primers. MiXCR was run by TCRdb on the UMI-ligation and nested PCR reads, yielding one entry per CDR3 protein. The table records 17,000 or so distinct CDR3 sequences, roughly 8.7% of them present only once. Cells stained for CD3, CD4, CD8, CD45RA, CD27 and viability were sorted into four CD45RA/CD27 subsets. The germline V gene has CDR1 MNHEY and CDR2 SVGEGT. After removal of 2 bases from V and 3 bases from J, the junction contained 6 bases not matched to a gene. CDR3 size: 15 residues.

This receptor was identified in a human donor in good health. The chain uses TRBV6-2 or TRBV6-3 and TRBJ2-7; 8 positions match TRBD2. Source material: central memory CD8+ T cells from blood. CDR3 DNA sequence: TGTGCCAGCAGTTACGAGGGGAGCGGGAGCTACGAGCAGTACTTC. This sequence encodes CASSYEGSGSYEQYF.